Listed below are T cell receptor beta chains from one sample, sequenced in a study of blood T cells in healthy people across ages. Via MiXCR, TCRdb re-called the 5' RACE reads, giving one row per CDR3 protein. This table has hundreds of thousands of distinct CDR3 sequences, roughly 43% appearing once. The sequenced sample was blood. The receptors were sampled from a man older than 75 in good health. Both conserved end residues are part of each CDR3. The D gene is left open where the match is weak. Part of the rows lack a size; the others show once, few, many or a class for expanded clones.

D | size | J | V | DNA | CDR3
- | - | TRBJ2-7 | TRBV6-2/TRBV6-3 | TGTGCCAGCAGCCGGGGAGTTGCCTACGAGCAGTGCTTC | CASSRGVAYEQCF
- | many | TRBJ2-3 | TRBV12-3/TRBV12-4 | TGTGCCAGCAGTTTAGCGTGGGGGGATACGCAGTATTTT | CASSLAWGDTQYF
- | - | TRBJ1-1 | TRBV29-1 | TGCAGCGTTGGTTACGCCACTGAAGCTTTCTTT | CSVGYATEAFF
- | - | TRBJ2-5 | TRBV7-9 | TGTGCCAGCAGCTTAGTAGCGATGAGGGTAGAGACCCAGTACTTC | CASSLVAMRVETQYF
- | - | TRBJ1-2 | TRBV6-2/TRBV6-3 | TGTGCCGCGAATGAGCGGGCTACCTGGGGCTACACCTTC | CAANERATWGYTF
TRBD1 | - | TRBJ2-2 | TRBV30 | TGTGCCTCAAGGGGACAGGCGAACACCGGGGAGCTGTTTTTT | CASRGQANTGELFF
TRBD1 | - | TRBJ1-2 | TRBV12-3/TRBV12-4 | TGTGCCAGCAGTTTGGGGGACAGGGGGTATGGCTACACCTTC | CASSLGDRGYGYTF
TRBD1 | - | TRBJ1-3 | TRBV6-2/TRBV6-3 | TGTGCCAGCAGTTACCGGGACAGGGACCAGACCACCATATATTTT | CASSYRDRDQTTIYF
- | few | TRBJ2-7 | TRBV6-2/TRBV6-3 | TGTGCCAGCAGTCACCAGGACAGAGACTACGAGCAGTACTTC | CASSHQDRDYEQYF
- | few | TRBJ1-6 | TRBV27 | TGTGCCAGCGGGGTATCCCGCTCCTATAATTCACCCCTCCACTTT | CASGVSRSYNSPLHF
TRBD1 | - | TRBJ1-4 | TRBV27 | TGTGCCAGCAGTCCTACCGGAAACAGGGGGACGGAACTGTTTTTT | CASSPTGNRGTELFF
- | few | TRBJ2-1 | TRBV7-7 | TGTGCCAGCAGCTTAGTTCCCTCCAGCTTTAATGAGCAGTTCTTC | CASSLVPSSFNEQFF
TRBD1 | - | TRBJ2-1 | TRBV7-6 | TGTGCCAGCAGCTCTCATGACAGGGGGCTCTACAATGAGCAGTTCTTC | CASSSHDRGLYNEQFF
- | - | TRBJ2-5 | TRBV27 | TGTGCCAGCAGTTTATCGCAAACTAGGGCCCTCCAAGAGACCCAGTACTTC | CASSLSQTRALQETQYF
TRBD1 | - | TRBJ2-3 | TRBV4-2 | TGTGCCAGCAGCCAAGAGGACAGGGGGCGGGCCAATCAGCCCCAGTATTTT | CASSQEDRGRANQPQYF
TRBD1 | - | TRBJ2-7 | TRBV12-5 | TGTGCTAGTGGTTTGCCTACCTCGGACAGGGGCTACGAGCAGTACTTC | CASGLPTSDRGYEQYF
TRBD2 | - | TRBJ2-5 | TRBV20-1 | TGCAGTGCCCCGGGACTAGCATCCCACAATGAGCAGTACTTC | CSAPGLASHNEQYF
TRBD1 | few | TRBJ2-1 | TRBV9 | TGTGCCAGCAGCGCAGGACAGGGCTCCTACAATGAGCAGTTCTTC | CASSAGQGSYNEQFF
TRBD2 | - | TRBJ2-7 | TRBV27 | TGTGTCAGCAGTCCCCGGACTAGAACCCACGAGCAGTACTTC | CVSSPRTRTHEQYF
- | - | TRBJ2-3 | TRBV7-3 | TGTGCCAGCAGCCCAGGGGAAGATACGCAGTATTTT | CASSPGEDTQYF
TRBD2 | few | TRBJ2-2 | TRBV5-1 | TGCGCCAGCAGCTTGATTAGCGGGAGGAACACCGGGGAGCTGTTTTTT | CASSLISGRNTGELFF
- | - | TRBJ1-5 | TRBV4-3 | TGCGCCAGCAGCCAATTTGCCTGGGGGTATCAGCCCCAGCATTTT | CASSQFAWGYQPQHF
TRBD1 | few | TRBJ1-1 | TRBV25-1 | TGTGCCAGCAGTGAACAGGGGGCGGGAGACACTGAAGCTTTCTTT | CASSEQGAGDTEAFF